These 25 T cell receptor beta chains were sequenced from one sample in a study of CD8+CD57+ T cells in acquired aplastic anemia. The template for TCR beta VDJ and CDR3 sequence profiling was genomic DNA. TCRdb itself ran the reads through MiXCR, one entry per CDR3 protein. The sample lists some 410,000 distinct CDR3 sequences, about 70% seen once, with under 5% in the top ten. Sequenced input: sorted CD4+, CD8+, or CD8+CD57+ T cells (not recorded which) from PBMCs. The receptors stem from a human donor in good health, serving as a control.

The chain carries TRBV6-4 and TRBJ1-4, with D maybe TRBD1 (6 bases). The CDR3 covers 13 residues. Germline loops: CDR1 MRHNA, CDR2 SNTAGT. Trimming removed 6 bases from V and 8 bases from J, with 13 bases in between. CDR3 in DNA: TGTGCCAGCAGACACAGGGATGAGGAAAAACTGTTTTTT. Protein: CASRHRDEEKLFF.

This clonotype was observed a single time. The CDR3 bases are TGCAGTGCCCTGACAGGGAGCACAGATACTGAAGCTTTCTTT. This translates into CSALTGSTDTEAFF. The chain has TRBV20-1 and TRBJ1-1; 7 bases map to TRBD1. Germline CDR1 is DFQATT and CDR2 is SNEGSKA (reference sequence). This CDR3 region has 14 residues. V trimming: 6 bases; J trimming: 5 bases; junction bases outside the gene matches: 12.

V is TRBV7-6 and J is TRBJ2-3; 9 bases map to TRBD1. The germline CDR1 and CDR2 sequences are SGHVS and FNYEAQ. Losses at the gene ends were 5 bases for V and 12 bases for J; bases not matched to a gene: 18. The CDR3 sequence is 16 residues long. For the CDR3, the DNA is TGTGCCAGCAGCCTTGAGCGACAGGGGGGGAATACTAAACAGTATTTT. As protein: CASSLERQGGNTKQYF.

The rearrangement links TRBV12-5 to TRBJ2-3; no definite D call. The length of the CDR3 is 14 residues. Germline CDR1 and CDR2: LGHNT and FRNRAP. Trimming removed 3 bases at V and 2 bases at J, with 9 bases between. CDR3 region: CASGLRLLTDTQYF. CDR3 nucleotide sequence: TGTGCTAGTGGTTTAAGGTTACTCACAGATACGCAGTATTTT.

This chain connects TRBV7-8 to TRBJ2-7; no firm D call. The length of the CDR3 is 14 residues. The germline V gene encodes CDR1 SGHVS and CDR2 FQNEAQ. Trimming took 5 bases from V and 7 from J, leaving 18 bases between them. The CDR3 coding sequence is TGTGCCAGCAGCCTCCCGTTATCTGGCGAGGAGCAGTACTTC. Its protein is CASSLPLSGEEQYF.

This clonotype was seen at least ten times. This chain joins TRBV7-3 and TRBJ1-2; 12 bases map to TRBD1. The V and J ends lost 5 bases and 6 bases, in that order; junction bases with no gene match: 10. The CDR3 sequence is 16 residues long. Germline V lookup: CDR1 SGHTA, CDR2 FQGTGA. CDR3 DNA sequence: TGTGCCAGCAGCGTCGCCGGGACAGGGGGCGAAAATGGCTACACCTTC. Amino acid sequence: CASSVAGTGGENGYTF. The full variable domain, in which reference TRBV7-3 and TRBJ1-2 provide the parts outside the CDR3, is GAGVSQTPSNKVTEKGKYVELRCDPISGHTALYWYRQSLGQGPEFLIYFQGTGAADDSGLPNDRFFAVRPEGSVSTLKIQRTERGDSAVYLCASSVAGTGGENGYTFGSGTRLTVV.

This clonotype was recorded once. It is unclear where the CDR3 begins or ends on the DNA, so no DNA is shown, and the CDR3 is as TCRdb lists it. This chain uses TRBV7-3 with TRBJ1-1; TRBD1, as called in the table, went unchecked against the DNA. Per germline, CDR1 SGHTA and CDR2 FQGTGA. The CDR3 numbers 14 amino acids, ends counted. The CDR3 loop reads CASSVATGSPVVYF.

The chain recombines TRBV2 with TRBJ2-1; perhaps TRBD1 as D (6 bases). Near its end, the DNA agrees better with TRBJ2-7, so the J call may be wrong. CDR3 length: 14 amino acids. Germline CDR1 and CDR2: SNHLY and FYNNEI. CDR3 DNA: TGTGCCAGCAGCTTGACGACAGGCCCTAACCAGCAGTACTTC. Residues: CASSLTTGPNQQYF.

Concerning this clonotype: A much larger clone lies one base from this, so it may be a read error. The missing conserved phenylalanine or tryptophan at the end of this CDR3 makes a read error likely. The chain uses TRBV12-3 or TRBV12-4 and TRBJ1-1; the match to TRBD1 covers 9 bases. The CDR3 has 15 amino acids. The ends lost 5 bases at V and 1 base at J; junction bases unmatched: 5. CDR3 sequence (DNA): TGTGCCAGCAGTCCCCAACAGGGGGCGAACACTGAAGCTTTCTCT. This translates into CASSPQQGANTEAFS.

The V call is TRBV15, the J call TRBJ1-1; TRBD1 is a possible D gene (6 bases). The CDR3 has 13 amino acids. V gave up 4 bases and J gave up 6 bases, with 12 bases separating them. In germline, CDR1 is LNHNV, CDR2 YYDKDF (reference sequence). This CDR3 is CATSNRARAEAFF. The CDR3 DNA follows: TGTGCCACCAGCAACAGGGCGAGGGCTGAAGCTTTCTTT.

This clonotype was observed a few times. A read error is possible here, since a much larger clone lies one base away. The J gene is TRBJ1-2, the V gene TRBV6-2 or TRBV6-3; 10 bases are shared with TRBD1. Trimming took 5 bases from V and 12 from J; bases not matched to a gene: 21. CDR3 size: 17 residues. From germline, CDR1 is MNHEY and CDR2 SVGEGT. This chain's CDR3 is CASSTRDRGEMGAGHTF. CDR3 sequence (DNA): TGTGCCAGCAGTACTCGGGACAGGGGTGAGATGGGGGCAGGCCACACCTTC.

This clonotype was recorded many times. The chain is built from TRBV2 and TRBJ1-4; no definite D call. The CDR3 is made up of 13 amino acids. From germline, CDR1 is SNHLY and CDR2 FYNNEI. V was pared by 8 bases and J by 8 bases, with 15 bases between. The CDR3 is CASLVEAGEKLFF. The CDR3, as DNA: TGTGCCAGCCTGGTGGAGGCCGGAGAAAAACTGTTTTTT.

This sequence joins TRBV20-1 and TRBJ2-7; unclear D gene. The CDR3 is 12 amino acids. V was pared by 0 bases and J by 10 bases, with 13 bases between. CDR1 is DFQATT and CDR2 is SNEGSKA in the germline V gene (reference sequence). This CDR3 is CSARDLPVNQYF. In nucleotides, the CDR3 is TGCAGTGCTAGAGATCTGCCCGTGAACCAGTACTTC.

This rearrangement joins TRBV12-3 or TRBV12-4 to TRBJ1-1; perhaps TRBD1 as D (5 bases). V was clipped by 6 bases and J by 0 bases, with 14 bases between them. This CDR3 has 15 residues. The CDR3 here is CASRPDSLMNTEAFF. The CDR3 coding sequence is TGTGCCAGCAGGCCTGACAGCCTCATGAACACTGAAGCTTTCTTT.

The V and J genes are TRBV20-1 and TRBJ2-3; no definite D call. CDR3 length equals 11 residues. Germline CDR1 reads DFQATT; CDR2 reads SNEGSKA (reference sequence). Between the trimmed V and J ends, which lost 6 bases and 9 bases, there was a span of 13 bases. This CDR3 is CSASAALTQYF. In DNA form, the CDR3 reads TGCAGTGCCTCGGCCGCATTGACGCAGTATTTT.

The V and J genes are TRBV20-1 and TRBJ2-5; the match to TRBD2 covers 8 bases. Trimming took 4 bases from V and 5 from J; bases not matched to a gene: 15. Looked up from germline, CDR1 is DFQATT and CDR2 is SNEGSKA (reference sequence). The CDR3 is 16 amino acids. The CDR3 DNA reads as TGCAGTGCTACACAACGGAACACCGGGGGGGTGGAGACCCAGTACTTC. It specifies CSATQRNTGGVETQYF.

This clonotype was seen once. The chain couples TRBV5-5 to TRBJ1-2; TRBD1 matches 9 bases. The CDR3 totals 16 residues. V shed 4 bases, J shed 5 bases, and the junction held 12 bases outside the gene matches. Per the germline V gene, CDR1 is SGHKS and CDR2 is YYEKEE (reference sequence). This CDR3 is CASSGGVQGARYGYTF. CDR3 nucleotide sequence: TGTGCCAGCAGCGGCGGAGTACAGGGGGCCCGGTATGGCTACACCTTC.

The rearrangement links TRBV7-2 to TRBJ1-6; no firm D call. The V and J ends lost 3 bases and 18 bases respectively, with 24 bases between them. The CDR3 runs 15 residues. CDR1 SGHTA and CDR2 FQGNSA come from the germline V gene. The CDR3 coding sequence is TGTGCCAGCAGCTTGGAGGCGACCTCCTACGAGCAGTACCACTTT. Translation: CASSLEATSYEQYHF.

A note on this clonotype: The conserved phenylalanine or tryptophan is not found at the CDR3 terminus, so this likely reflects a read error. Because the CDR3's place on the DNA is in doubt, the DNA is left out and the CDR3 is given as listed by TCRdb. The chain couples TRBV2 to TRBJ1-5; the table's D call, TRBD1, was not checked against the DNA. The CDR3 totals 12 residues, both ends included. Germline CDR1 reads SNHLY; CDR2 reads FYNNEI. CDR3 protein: CASRGGGISEHL.

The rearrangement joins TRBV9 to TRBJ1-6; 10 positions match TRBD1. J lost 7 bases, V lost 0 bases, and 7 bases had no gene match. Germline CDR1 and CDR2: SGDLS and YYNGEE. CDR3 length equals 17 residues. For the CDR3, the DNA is TGTGCCAGCAGCGTAGCCCCGACAGGGGGCCGAAATTCACCCCTCCACTTT. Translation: CASSVAPTGGRNSPLHF. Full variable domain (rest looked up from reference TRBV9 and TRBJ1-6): DSGVTQTPKHLITATGQRVTLRCSPRSGDLSVYWYQQSLDQGLQFLIQYYNGEERAKGNILERFSAQQFPDLHSELNLSSLELGDSALYFCASSVAPTGGRNSPLHFGNGTRLTVT.

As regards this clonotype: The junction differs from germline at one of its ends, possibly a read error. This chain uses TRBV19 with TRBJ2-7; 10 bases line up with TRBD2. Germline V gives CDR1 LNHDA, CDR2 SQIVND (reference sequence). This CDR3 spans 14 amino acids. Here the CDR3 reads CASSIASGSYAQYF. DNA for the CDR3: TGTGCCAGTAGTATAGCTAGCGGGAGCTACGCGCAGTACTTT.

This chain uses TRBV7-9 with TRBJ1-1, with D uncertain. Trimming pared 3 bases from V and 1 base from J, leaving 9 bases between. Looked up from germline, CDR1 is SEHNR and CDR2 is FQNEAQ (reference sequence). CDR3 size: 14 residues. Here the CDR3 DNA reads TGTGCCAGCAGCTTTTTCGACGAGAACACTGAAGCTTTCTTT. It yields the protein CASSFFDENTEAFF.

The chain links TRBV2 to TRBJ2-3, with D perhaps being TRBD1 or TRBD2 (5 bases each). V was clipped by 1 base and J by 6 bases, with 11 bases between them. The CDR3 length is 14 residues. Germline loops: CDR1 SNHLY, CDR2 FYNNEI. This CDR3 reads CASSEVGARDTQYF. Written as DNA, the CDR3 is TGTGCCAGCAGTGAAGTCGGGGCCAGGGATACGCAGTATTTT.

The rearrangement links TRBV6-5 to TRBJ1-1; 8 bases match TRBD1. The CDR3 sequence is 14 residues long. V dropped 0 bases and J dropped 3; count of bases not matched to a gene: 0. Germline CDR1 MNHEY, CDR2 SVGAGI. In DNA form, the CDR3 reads TGTGCCAGCAGTTACTCACAGGGGGACACTGAAGCTTTCTTT. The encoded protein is CASSYSQGDTEAFF.

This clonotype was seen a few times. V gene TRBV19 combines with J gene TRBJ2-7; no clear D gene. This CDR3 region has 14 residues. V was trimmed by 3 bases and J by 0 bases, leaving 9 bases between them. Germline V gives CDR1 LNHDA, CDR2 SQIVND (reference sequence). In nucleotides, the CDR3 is TGTGCCAGTAGTATTCGGGCGGACTCCTACGAGCAGTACTTC. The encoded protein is CASSIRADSYEQYF.